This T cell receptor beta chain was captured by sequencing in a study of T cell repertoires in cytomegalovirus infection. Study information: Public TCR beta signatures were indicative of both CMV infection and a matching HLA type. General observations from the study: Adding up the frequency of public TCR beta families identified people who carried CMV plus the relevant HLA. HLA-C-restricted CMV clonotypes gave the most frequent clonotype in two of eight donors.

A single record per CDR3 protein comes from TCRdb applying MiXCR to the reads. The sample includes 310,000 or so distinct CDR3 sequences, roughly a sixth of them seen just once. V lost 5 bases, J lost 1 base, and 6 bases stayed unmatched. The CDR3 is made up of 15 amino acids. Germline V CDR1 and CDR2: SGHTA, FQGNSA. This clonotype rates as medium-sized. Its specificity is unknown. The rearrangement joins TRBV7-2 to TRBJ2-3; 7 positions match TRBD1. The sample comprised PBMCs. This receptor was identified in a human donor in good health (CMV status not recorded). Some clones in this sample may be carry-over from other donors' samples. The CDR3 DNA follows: TGTGCCAGCAGCCGCCGTGACAGGGGCACAGATACGCAGTATTTT. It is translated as CASSRRDRGTDTQYF.